The 14 T cell receptor beta chains reported below all come from one sample, sequenced in a study of blood T cell repertoires in COVID-19. The protocol was immunoSEQ multiplex PCR, while the TCRdb copy is restricted to in-frame clones and leaves out a portion. The data contain a few hundred thousand clones, 86% of them singletons. The sample was peripheral blood. The receptors shown here come from a woman in her fifties or sixties with COVID-19, enrolled during active disease.

V and J are TRBV2 and TRBJ1-2; D remains unclear. Germline assignment: CDR1 SNHLY and CDR2 FYNNEI. The CDR3 is 16 amino acids. Deletions cut 10 bases from V and 5 bases from J, with 26 bases between. CDR3 bases: TGTGCCACCCTGACTCTTCCCTTTTTGTACGGGTATGGCTACACCTTC. Its translation is CATLTLPFLYGYGYTF.

The chain is built from TRBV18 and TRBJ2-1, with TRBD2 matching 13 bases. The length of the CDR3 is 15 residues. Trimming at V came to 5 bases and at J to 9 bases, leaving 7 bases not matched to a gene. The germline CDR1 and CDR2 sequences are KGHSH and LQKENI. The CDR3 nucleotides are TGTGCCAGCTCATCAGGACTAGCGGGGGCTATTGAGCAGTTCTTC. It codes for CASSSGLAGAIEQFF.

J is TRBJ1-1 and V is TRBV5-4, with TRBD1 matching 7 bases. With 3 bases clipped from V and 1 base from J, the junction kept 3 bases outside the gene matches. The V gene's germline CDR1 is SGHNT and CDR2 YYREEE (reference sequence). The CDR3 consists of 14 residues. Here the CDR3 reads CASSSRDRNTEAFF. In DNA form, the CDR3 reads TGTGCCAGCAGCTCCCGGGACAGGAACACTGAAGCTTTCTTT. Full variable domain (remainder filled in from reference TRBV5-4 and TRBJ1-1): ETGVTQSPTHLIKTRGQQVTLRCSSQSGHNTVSWYQQALGQGPQFIFQYYREEENGRGNFPPRFSGLQFPNYSSELNVNALELDDSALYLCASSSRDRNTEAFFGQGTRLTVV.

The chain uses TRBV5-5 and TRBJ2-7, with D possibly matching TRBD2 (6 bases). Germline lookup yields CDR1 SGHKS and CDR2 YYEKEE (reference sequence). V dropped 3 bases and J dropped 4 bases, with 23 bases sitting between them. This CDR3 has 17 amino acids. The CDR3 DNA reads as TGTGCCAGCAGCTCCTGGACGGGGGAACGCGGTAGATACGAGCAGTACTTC. Amino acids: CASSSWTGERGRYEQYF.

There are a few counts of this clone. V and J are TRBV7-3 and TRBJ2-1; a possible D gene is TRBD2 (5 bases). The CDR3 is 13 amino acids. Germline V gives CDR1 SGHTA, CDR2 FQGTGA. Trimming shortened V by 4 bases and J by 11 bases, and 15 bases separated the two germline ends. The CDR3 region is CASSSSSRAQQFF. For the CDR3, the DNA is TGTGCCAGCAGCTCCTCCTCGAGGGCACAGCAGTTCTTC.

This clone was counted a single time. J is TRBJ1-1 and V is TRBV18; tentatively, D is TRBD1 (5 bases). Germline lookup yields CDR1 KGHSH and CDR2 LQKENI. This CDR3 is 17 amino acids long. V gave up 3 bases and J gave up 1 base, with 18 bases separating them. CDR3 nucleotide sequence: TGTGCCAGCTCACCTCGGGCAAACAGGTTGGCGAACACTGAAGCTTTCTTT. Its protein is CASSPRANRLANTEAFF.

Of note for this clone: An end of the junction differs from the germline gene, which may be a read error. The V gene is TRBV9, the J gene TRBJ1-3; 9 bases are shared with TRBD1. The CDR3 totals 12 residues. CDR1 and CDR2 from the germline V gene are SGDLS and YYNGEE. The CDR3 sequence: CASSVTGGKPDF. DNA of the CDR3: TGTGCCAGCAGCGTAACAGGGGGCAAACCCGATTTT.

This clone came up a few times. The V gene is TRBV14, the J gene TRBJ2-3; 14 bases are a match to TRBD2. The CDR3 extends over 15 amino acids. Germline assignment: CDR1 SGHDN and CDR2 FVKESK. V lost 3 bases to trimming and J lost 4 bases; unmatched junction nucleotides: 0. This CDR3 is CASSQTSGGADTQYF. CDR3 nucleotide sequence: TGTGCCAGCAGCCAGACTAGCGGGGGGGCAGATACGCAGTATTTT.

This sequence joins TRBV9 and TRBJ2-3, with 11 bases matching TRBD2. Germline CDR1 reads SGDLS; CDR2 reads YYNGEE. This CDR3 spans 17 amino acids. V lost 0 bases and J lost 3; bases outside the gene matches: 6. In nucleotides, the CDR3 is TGTGCCAGCAGCGTAGTTAGCGGGGGGGCGGGAACAGATACGCAGTATTTT. As protein: CASSVVSGGAGTDTQYF.

This clone was seen only once. The chain recombines TRBV4-3 with TRBJ1-5, with D perhaps matching TRBD1 (6 bases). The CDR3 length is 16 residues. The V end lost 1 base, the J end lost 7 bases, and 17 bases lay between the germline ends. In germline, CDR1 is LGHNA, CDR2 YSLEER. The CDR3 here is CASSQGLGGGEQPQHF. Here the CDR3 DNA reads TGCGCCAGCAGCCAAGGGCTTGGGGGCGGAGAACAGCCCCAGCATTTT.

This chain's CDR3 is CASSYTDSLITF. The CDR3 DNA is TGTGCCAGCAGTTACACGGACAGCTTAATCACCTTC. V is TRBV6-2 or TRBV6-3 and J is TRBJ1-2; TRBD1 might be the D (6 bases). Germline V gene sequence: CDR1 MNHEY, CDR2 SVGEGT. V lost 2 bases to trimming and J lost 13 bases, with 14 bases between them. The CDR3 sequence is 12 residues long.

The chain uses TRBV7-9 and TRBJ2-7; possibly TRBD2 for D (5 bases). Trimming pared 5 bases from V and 3 bases from J, leaving 11 bases between. The CDR3 has 13 residues. In germline, CDR1 is SEHNR, CDR2 FQNEAQ (reference sequence). As DNA, the CDR3 is TGTGCCAGCAGCCCCGGACTGAGCTACGAGCAGTACTTC. This sequence encodes CASSPGLSYEQYF.

This clone was picked up many times. The chain joins TRBV30 to TRBJ1-3; no firm D call. V was pared by 0 bases and J by 9 bases, with 9 bases between. The CDR3 has 12 residues. Germline V CDR1 and CDR2: GTSNPN, SVGIG (reference sequence). DNA for the CDR3: TGTGCCTGGAGTGTACGAGGCTCCACCATATATTTT. As protein: CAWSVRGSTIYF.

V is TRBV5-4 and J is TRBJ2-1; 8 bases fit TRBD2. The CDR3 totals 15 residues. V dropped 2 bases and J dropped 5; count of bases not matched to a gene: 6. Germline CDR1 is SGHNT and CDR2 is YYREEE (reference sequence). The CDR3 DNA sequence: TGTGCCAGCAGCTTACCATTAGCGGGGAACAATGAGCAGTTCTTC. The encoded protein is CASSLPLAGNNEQFF. The full variable domain, in which reference TRBV5-4 and TRBJ2-1 provide the parts outside the CDR3, is ETGVTQSPTHLIKTRGQQVTLRCSSQSGHNTVSWYQQALGQGPQFIFQYYREEENGRGNFPPRFSGLQFPNYSSELNVNALELDDSALYLCASSLPLAGNNEQFFGPGTRLTVL.